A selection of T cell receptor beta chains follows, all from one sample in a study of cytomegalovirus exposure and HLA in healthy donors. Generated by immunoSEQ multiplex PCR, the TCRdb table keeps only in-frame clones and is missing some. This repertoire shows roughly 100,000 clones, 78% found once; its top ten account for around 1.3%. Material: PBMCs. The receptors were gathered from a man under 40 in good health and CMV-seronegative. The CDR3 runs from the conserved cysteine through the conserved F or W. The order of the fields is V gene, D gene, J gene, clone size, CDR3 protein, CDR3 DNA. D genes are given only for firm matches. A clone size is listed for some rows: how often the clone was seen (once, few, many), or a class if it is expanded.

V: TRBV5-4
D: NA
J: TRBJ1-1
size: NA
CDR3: CASSFIPRTENTEAFF
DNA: TGTGCCAGCAGCTTTATCCCTCGGACAGAGAACACTGAAGCTTTCTTT

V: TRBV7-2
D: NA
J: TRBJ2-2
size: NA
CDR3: CASSLVIEAGKFGGELFF
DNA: TGTGCCAGCAGCTTAGTAATTGAGGCAGGGAAGTTCGGCGGGGAGCTGTTTTTT

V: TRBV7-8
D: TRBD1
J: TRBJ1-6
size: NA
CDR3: CASSLPGQQPKNYNSPLHF
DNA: TGTGCCAGCAGCTTACCGGGACAGCAACCTAAAAATTATAATTCACCCCTCCACTTT

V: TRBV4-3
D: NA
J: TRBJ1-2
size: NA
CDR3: CASSQDRGSGYGYTF
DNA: TGCGCCAGCAGCCAAGATCGGGGAAGTGGCTATGGCTACACCTTC

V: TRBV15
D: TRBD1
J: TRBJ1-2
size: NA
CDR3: CATSKDRGRGYTF
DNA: TGTGCCACCAGCAAGGACAGGGGGCGAGGCTACACCTTC

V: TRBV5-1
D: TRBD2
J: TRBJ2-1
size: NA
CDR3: CASSLELAGGYNEQFF
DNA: TGCGCCAGCAGCTTGGAATTAGCGGGAGGCTACAATGAGCAGTTCTTC

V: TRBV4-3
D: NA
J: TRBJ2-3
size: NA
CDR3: CASSQDWGDFTDTQYF
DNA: TGCGCCAGCAGCCAAGATTGGGGCGATTTCACAGATACGCAGTATTTT

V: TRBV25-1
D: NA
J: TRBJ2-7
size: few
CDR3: CASSDPSRGWEQYF
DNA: TGTGCCAGCAGTGACCCCTCTAGGGGTTGGGAGCAGTACTTC

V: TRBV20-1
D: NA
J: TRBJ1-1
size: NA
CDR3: CSARGSTEAFF
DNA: TGCAGTGCTAGGGGCAGCACTGAAGCTTTCTTT

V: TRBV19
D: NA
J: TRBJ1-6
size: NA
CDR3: CASSIRENSPLHF
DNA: TGTGCCAGTAGTATTCGGGAGAATTCACCCCTCCACTTT

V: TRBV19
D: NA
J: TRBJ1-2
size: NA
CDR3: CASSIESAGYGYTF
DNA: TGTGCCAGTAGTATAGAGTCGGCAGGCTATGGCTACACCTTC

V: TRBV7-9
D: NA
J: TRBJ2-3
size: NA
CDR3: CASSATGQAGDVADTQYF
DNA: TGTGCCAGCAGTGCGACAGGGCAAGCGGGAGATGTGGCAGATACGCAGTATTTT

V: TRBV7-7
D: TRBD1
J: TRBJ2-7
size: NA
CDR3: CASSSRQGNYEQYF
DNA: TGTGCTAGCAGCTCCCGACAGGGAAACTACGAGCAGTACTTC

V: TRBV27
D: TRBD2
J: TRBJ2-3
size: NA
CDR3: CASSLRTSGIPWDTQYF
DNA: TGTGCCAGCAGTCTGCGGACTAGCGGTATTCCATGGGATACGCAGTATTTT

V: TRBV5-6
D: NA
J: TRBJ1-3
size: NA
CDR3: CASSDVRGYGNTIYF
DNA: TGTGCCAGCAGCGATGTCAGGGGTTATGGAAACACCATATATTTT

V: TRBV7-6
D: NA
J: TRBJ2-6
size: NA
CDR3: CASSLGRHLSGANVLTF
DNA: TGTGCCAGCAGCTTGGGCCGCCACCTCTCTGGGGCCAACGTCCTGACTTTC

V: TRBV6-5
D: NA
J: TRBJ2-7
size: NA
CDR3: CASSNRVPPYEQYF
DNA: TGTGCCAGCAGTAACAGGGTGCCGCCCTACGAGCAGTACTTC